The subject of this entry is one T cell receptor (beta chain). Antigen unknown. The record originates from a study of T cells in localized non-small cell lung cancer. Study outcomes and limitations: A raised T cell density in blood coincided with lengthier overall survival.

TCRdb's table, derived via immunoSEQ multiplex PCR, lists solely in-frame clones and lacks some. Of 31,000 or so clones listed, roughly 87% were seen once; the top ten hold 4.2%. Trimming shortened V by 4 bases and J by 5 bases, and 12 bases separated the two germline ends. Germline V lookup: CDR1 SGHRS, CDR2 YFSETQ. The CDR3 has 13 amino acids. This clonotype was obtained from a woman aged 35 to 69 with stage III lung adenocarcinoma. V gene TRBV5-1 combines with J gene TRBJ2-5; possible D gene TRBD1, 5 bases. The specimen comprised peripheral blood mononuclear cells, sampled before any cancer treatment. For the CDR3, the DNA is TGCGCCAGCAGCACGACAGAAAGGGAGACCCAGTACTTC. Protein sequence: CASSTTERETQYF. Variable domain in full (rest from reference TRBV5-1 and TRBJ2-5): KAGVTQTPRYLIKTRGQQVTLSCSPISGHRSVSWYQQTPGQGLQFLFEYFSETQRNKGNFPGRFSGRQFSNSRSEMNVSTLELGDSALYLCASSTTERETQYFGPGTRLLVL.